These 11 T cell receptor beta chains came from one sample sequenced in a study of blood T cells in healthy people across ages. Through a sample-barcoded 5' primer and a J-beta primer mix, a second PCR was run for roughly 7 to 12 cycles. TCRdb reanalysed the 5' RACE reads using MiXCR and keeps one entry per CDR3 protein. The data show 1.5 million to 1.9 million distinct CDR3 sequences, with about 45% seen just once and roughly 3.7% held by the top ten. Sequencing input: blood. All receptors come from a young woman in good health.

The chain employs TRBV7-4 and TRBJ2-7; 8 bases line up with TRBD1. CDR1 is SGHVT, CDR2 SQSDAQ, per germline. This CDR3 has 14 amino acids. V dropped 4 bases and J dropped 6; count of bases not matched to a gene: 8. The CDR3 reads CASSSDRVHCEQYF. The CDR3 DNA sequence: TGTGCCAGCAGCTCGGACAGGGTTCATTGCGAGCAGTACTTC.

The J gene is TRBJ2-7, the V gene TRBV10-3; 10 bases are shared with TRBD1. The junction had 9 bases not matched to a gene; V was cut back by 11 bases and J by 5 bases. The CDR3 loop spans 13 amino acids. Germline CDR1 and CDR2: ENHRY and SYGVKD. CDR3 bases: TGTGCCTCCTCGGGACAGGGGATCCACGAGCAGTACTTC. This translates into CASSGQGIHEQYF.

The chain uses TRBV14 and TRBJ2-7; 7 bases match TRBD1. V was pared by 1 base and J by 2 bases, with 2 bases of the junction left unmatched. The CDR3 runs to 14 residues. Per the germline V gene, CDR1 is SGHDN and CDR2 is FVKESK. The CDR3 DNA is TGTGCCAGCAGCCAAGGAGGGGGCCCCTACGAGCAGTACTTC. Translated: CASSQGGGPYEQYF.

This clonotype was recorded many times. The J gene is TRBJ1-6, the V gene TRBV7-2, with D tentatively TRBD1 (5 bases). V was cut by 4 bases and J by 8 bases, with 12 bases left in between. Germline CDR1 and CDR2: SGHTA and FQGNSA. The CDR3 contains 14 residues. The CDR3, as DNA: TGTGCCAGCAGCTCCCAGGGTTGGGATTCACCCCTCCACTTT. This gives the protein CASSSQGWDSPLHF.

The chain uses TRBV2 and TRBJ1-1, with D unclear. The CDR3 loop spans 12 amino acids. V gave up 7 bases and J gave up 5 bases, with 11 bases separating them. Germline V gene data show CDR1 as SNHLY and CDR2 as FYNNEI. CDR3 nucleotides: TGTGCCAGCAAGGAGGATCTTACTGAAGCTTTCTTT. It yields the protein CASKEDLTEAFF.

DNA of the CDR3: TGTGCCAGCAGCCAAGGGTCGATCGACCAAGAGACCCAGTACTTC. It yields the protein CASSQGSIDQETQYF. The gene calls are TRBV4-2 and TRBJ2-7; the D is unclear. Near its end, the DNA agrees better with TRBJ2-5, so the J call may be wrong. The V gene's germline CDR1 is LGHNA and CDR2 YNFKEQ. The CDR3 loop spans 15 amino acids.

This clonotype showed up just a few times. The chain recombines TRBV6-5 with TRBJ2-1, with no clear D. The germline V gene encodes CDR1 MNHEY and CDR2 SVGAGI. The CDR3 has 13 residues. V lost 5 bases, J lost 8 bases, and 13 bases lay in between. The CDR3 sequence: CASSKGRGDEQFF. The CDR3 DNA reads as TGTGCCAGCAGTAAAGGACGAGGTGATGAGCAGTTCTTC.

This rearrangement joins TRBV19 to TRBJ1-1; the D gene is possibly TRBD1 (5 bases). There are 14 residues in the CDR3. V dropped 6 bases and J dropped 6 bases, with 17 bases sitting between them. The V gene's germline CDR1 is LNHDA and CDR2 SQIVND (reference sequence). The CDR3 reads CASRPAVGEPEAFF. The CDR3 nucleotides read TGTGCCAGTAGGCCCGCGGTGGGGGAACCTGAAGCTTTCTTT. Based on the CDR3 plus reference TRBV19 and TRBJ1-1, the full variable domain is DGGITQSPKYLFRKEGQNVTLSCEQNLNHDAMYWYRQDPGQGLRLIYYSQIVNDFQKGDIAEGYSVSREKKESFPLTVTSAQKNPTAFYLCASRPAVGEPEAFFGQGTRLTVV.

V is TRBV7-2 and J is TRBJ2-5, with TRBD1 matching 7 bases. Judging by the DNA end, TRBJ2-4 fits better; the J call may be wrong. The CDR3 loop spans 17 amino acids. Germline V gene lookup returns CDR1 SGHTA and CDR2 FQGNSA. Here the CDR3 DNA reads TGTGCCAGCAGCGTCCGACAGGGAACTCTACCAAATCGCATTCAGTACTTC. This translates into CASSVRQGTLPNRIQYF.

This rearrangement joins TRBV11-2 to TRBJ2-3; D is perhaps TRBD2 (6 bases). Trimming removed 6 bases at V and 0 bases at J, with 10 bases between. This CDR3 spans 14 amino acids. The V gene's germline CDR1 is SGHAT and CDR2 FQNNGV. In DNA form, the CDR3 reads TGTGCCAGCAGAGGGGCGGGGAGCACAGATACGCAGTATTTT. Its translation: CASRGAGSTDTQYF.

This rearrangement joins TRBV20-1 to TRBJ1-4; TRBD1 matches at 10 bases. Germline V gene lookup returns CDR1 DFQATT and CDR2 SNEGSKA (reference sequence). Trimming removed 6 bases from V and 8 bases from J; junction bases left unmatched: 9. This CDR3 has 14 residues. For the CDR3, the DNA is TGCAGTGCCTTTCCGGGGACAGGGGACGAAAAACTGTTTTTT. Protein product: CSAFPGTGDEKLFF.